This T cell receptor beta chain was documented in a study of identical twins. Study-wide results and caveats: Out-of-frame TCR alpha sharing in monozygotic twins exceeded recombination model predictions.

MiXCR, applied by TCRdb to the 5' RACE reads, yields one record per CDR3 protein. The table shows 1.5 million or so distinct CDR3 sequences, with about 32% occurring only once. This clonotype was detected ten times or more. Its antigen remains unidentified. The CDR3 loop spans 15 amino acids. J gave up 5 bases and V 6 bases, and 9 bases lay outside the gene matches. The germline CDR1 and CDR2 sequences are MDHEN and SYDVKM. Sequenced material: cord blood. The sequence came from a newborn girl in good health. The rearrangement links TRBV28 to TRBJ2-1; 8 bases map to TRBD1. CDR3 region: CASRTGGRENNEQFF. The CDR3 region has the DNA TGTGCCAGCAGAACAGGGGGAAGGGAGAACAATGAGCAGTTCTTC. The whole variable domain, filled in from reference TRBV28 and TRBJ2-1, reads DVKVTQSSRYLVKRTGEKVFLECVQDMDHENMFWYRQDPGLGLRLIYFSYDVKMKEKGDIPEGYSVSREKKERFSLILESASTNQTSMYLCASRTGGRENNEQFFGPGTRLTVL.